This TCR beta chain was sequenced in a study of blood T cell repertoires in COVID-19. Study-level information: Sites in the United States, Italy and Spain provided acute and convalescent COVID-19 samples. PBMCs, B-cell-depleted T cells, or T cells provided the cDNA or gDNA that made up the material.

Between the trimmed V and J ends, which lost 3 bases and 2 bases, there was a span of 8 bases. The V gene's germline CDR1 is DFQATT and CDR2 SNEGSKA (reference sequence). CDR3 length: 12 residues. As originally analysed: Amplification with reference gene primers provided the estimates of nucleated cell counts. Sequencing used immunoSEQ multiplex PCR; TCRdb keeps in-frame clones, though not all of them. V and J calls and clone size come straight from that table; D and trimming were deduced from the DNA. The sample carries 200,000 to 250,000 clones, around 81% recorded once. The J gene is TRBJ2-7, the V gene TRBV20-1; a weak D match, TRBD1 (5 bases). Sequencing input: peripheral blood. The receptor was derived from a human donor in a cohort sampled during active COVID-19. The CDR3 DNA sequence: TGCAGTGCTAGTACAGGCCCCTACGAGCAGTACTTC. This sequence encodes CSASTGPYEQYF.